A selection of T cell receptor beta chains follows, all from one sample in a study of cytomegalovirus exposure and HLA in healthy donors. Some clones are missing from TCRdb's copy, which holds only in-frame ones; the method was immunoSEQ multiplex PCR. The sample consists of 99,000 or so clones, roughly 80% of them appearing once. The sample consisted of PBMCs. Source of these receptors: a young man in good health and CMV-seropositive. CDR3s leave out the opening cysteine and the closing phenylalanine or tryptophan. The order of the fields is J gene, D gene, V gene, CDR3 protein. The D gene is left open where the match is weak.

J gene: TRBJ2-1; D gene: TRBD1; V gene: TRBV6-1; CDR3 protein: ASRLDRGQGEQF
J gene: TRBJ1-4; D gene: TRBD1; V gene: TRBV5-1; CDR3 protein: ASSRQGSATNEKLF
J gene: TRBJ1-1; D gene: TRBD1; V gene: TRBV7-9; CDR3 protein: ASSIRDRGQRTEAF
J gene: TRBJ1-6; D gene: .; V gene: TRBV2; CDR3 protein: ASLNGAGGLRNPLH
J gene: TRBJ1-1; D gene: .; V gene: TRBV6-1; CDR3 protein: ARSKGVSGDTEAF
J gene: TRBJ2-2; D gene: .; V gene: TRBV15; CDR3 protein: ATSSSRNTGELF
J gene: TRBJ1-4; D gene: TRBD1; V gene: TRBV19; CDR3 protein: ASSADRANNEKLF
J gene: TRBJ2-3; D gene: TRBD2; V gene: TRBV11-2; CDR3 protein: ASSLETSGGAWDTQY
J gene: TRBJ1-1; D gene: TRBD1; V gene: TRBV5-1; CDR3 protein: ASSLVATGESEAF
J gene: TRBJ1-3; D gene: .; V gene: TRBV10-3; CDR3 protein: AISEYTGNTIY
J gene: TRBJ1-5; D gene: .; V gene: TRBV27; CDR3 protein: ASSYRDGEPQH
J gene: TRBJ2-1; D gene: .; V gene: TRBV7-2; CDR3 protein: ASSLVGGSANNEQF
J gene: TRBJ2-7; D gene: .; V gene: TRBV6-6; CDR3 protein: ASSSSGHYLNEQY
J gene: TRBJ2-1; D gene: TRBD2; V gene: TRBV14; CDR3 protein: ASSQDLRGGRNEQF
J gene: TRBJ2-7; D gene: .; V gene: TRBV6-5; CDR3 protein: ASSRHLSGYEQY
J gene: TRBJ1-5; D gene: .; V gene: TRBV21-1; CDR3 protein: ASSKGLSGIGNQPQH
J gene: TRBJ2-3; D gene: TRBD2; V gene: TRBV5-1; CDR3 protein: ASSPEGRGGTDTQY
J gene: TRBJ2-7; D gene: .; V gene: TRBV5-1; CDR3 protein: ASSLSGDNYEQY
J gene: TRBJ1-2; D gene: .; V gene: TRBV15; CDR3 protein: ATSRDGGAGVYGYT
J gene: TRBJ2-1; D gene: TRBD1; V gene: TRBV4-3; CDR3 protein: ASSLGQAYNEQF
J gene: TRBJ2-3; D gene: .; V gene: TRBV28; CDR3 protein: ASTGFTDTQY
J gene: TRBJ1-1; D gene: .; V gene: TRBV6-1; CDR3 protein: ASSEPTGNTEAF
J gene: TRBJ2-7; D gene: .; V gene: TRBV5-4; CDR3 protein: ASSLGGGNEQY